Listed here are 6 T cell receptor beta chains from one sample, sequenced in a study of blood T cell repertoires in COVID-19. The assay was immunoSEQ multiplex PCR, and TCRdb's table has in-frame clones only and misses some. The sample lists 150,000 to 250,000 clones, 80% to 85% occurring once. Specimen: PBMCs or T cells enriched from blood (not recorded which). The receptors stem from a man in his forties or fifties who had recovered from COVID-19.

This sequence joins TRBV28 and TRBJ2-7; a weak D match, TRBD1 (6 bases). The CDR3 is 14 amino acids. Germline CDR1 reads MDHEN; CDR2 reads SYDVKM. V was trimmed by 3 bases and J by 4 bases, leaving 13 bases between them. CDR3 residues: CASSLNRGGYEQYF. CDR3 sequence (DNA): TGTGCCAGCAGTTTGAATAGAGGGGGTTACGAGCAGTACTTC.

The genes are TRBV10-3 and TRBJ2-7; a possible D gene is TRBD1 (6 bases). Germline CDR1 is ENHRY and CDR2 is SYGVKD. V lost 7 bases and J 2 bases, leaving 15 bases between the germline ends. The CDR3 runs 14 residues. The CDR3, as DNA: TGTGCCATCACCGAAGGGGCAGGGGCCTACGAGCAGTACTTC. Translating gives CAITEGAGAYEQYF.

This chain's CDR3 is CASSSGGGLSDTQYF. The CDR3 DNA is TGTGCCAGCAGCTCTGGCGGGGGCTTATCAGATACGCAGTATTTT. This chain joins TRBV11-3 and TRBJ2-3; a possible D gene is TRBD2 (7 bases). This CDR3 is built from 15 residues. Germline CDR1 SGHNT, CDR2 YENEEA. V gave up 4 bases and J gave up 4 bases, with 15 bases separating them.

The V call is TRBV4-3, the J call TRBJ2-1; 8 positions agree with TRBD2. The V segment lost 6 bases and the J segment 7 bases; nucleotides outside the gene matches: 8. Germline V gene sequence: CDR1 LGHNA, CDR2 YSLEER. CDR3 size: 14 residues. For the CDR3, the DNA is TGCGCCAGCAGTATCGTAGCGGGGCAAAATGAGCAGTTCTTC. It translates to CASSIVAGQNEQFF.

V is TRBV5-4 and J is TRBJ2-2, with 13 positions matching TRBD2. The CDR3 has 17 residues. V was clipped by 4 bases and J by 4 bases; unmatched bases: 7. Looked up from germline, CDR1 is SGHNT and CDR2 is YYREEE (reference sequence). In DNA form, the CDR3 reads TGTGCCAGCAGCCTCAGAACTAGCGGGGGGGCCACCGGGGAGCTGTTTTTT. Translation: CASSLRTSGGATGELFF.

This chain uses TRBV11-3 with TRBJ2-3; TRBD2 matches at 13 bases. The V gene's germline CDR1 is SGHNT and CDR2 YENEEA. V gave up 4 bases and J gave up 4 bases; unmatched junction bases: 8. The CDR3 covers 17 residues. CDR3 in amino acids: CASSSLLAGGPADTQYF. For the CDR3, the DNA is TGTGCCAGCAGCTCTTTACTAGCGGGGGGGCCAGCAGATACGCAGTATTTT.